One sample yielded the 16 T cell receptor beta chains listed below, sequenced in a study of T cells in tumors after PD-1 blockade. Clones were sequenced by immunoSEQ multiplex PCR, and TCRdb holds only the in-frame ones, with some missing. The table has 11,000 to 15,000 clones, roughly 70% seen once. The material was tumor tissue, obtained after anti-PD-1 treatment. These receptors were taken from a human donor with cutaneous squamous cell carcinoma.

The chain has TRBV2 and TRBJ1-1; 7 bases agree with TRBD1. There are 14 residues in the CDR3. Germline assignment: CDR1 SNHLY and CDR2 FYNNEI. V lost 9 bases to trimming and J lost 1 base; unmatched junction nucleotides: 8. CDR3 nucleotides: TGTGCCAGTCAGAACAGGGGATGGAACACTGAAGCTTTCTTT. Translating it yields CASQNRGWNTEAFF.

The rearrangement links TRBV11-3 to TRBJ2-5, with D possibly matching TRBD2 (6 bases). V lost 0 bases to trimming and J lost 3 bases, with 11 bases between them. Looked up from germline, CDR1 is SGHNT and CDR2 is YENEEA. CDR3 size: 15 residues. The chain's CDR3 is CASSLDGGTKETQYF. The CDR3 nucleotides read TGTGCCAGCAGCTTAGATGGGGGGACCAAAGAGACCCAGTACTTC.

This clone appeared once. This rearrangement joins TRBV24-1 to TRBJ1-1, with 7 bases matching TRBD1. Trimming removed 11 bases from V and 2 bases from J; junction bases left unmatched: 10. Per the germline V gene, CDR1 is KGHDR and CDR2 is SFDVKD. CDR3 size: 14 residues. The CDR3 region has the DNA TGTGCCAGTCCCGGCGGGACAGCAAACACTGAAGCTTTCTTT. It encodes CASPGGTANTEAFF.

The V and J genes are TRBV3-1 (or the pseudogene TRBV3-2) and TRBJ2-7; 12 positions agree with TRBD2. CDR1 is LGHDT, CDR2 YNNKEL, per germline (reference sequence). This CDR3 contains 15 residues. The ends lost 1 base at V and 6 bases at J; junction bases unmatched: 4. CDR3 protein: CASSQGASGGGEQYF. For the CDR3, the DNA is TGTGCCAGCAGCCAAGGGGCTAGCGGGGGGGGCGAGCAGTACTTC.

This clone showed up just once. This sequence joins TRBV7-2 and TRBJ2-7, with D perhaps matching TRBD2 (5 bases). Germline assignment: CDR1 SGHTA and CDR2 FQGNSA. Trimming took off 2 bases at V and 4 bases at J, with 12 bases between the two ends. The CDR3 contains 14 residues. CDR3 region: CASSLIPGSYEQYF. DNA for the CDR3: TGTGCCAGCAGCTTAATTCCGGGGTCATACGAGCAGTACTTC.

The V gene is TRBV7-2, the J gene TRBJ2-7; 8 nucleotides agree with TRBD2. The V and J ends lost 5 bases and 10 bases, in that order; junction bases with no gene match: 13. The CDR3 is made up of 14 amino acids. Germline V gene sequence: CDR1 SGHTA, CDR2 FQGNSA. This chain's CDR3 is CASSPGGGRSQQYF. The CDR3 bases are TGTGCCAGCAGCCCGGGTGGCGGGAGGTCTCAACAGTACTTC. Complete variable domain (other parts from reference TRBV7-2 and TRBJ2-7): GAGVSQSPSNKVTEKGKDVELRCDPISGHTALYWYRQSLGQGLEFLIYFQGNSAPDKSGLPSDRFSAERTGGSVSTLTIQRTQQEDSAVYLCASSPGGGRSQQYFGPGTRLTVT.

The CDR3 DNA sequence: TGTGCCAGCTCACCAGGCGGGAGCTCCTACGAGCAGTACTTC. Translating gives CASSPGGSSYEQYF. The rearrangement joins TRBV18 to TRBJ2-7, with 7 bases fitting TRBD2. The germline gives CDR1 KGHSH, CDR2 LQKENI. This CDR3 region has 14 residues. Unmatched junction bases numbered 1, after V lost 2 bases and J lost 0 bases.

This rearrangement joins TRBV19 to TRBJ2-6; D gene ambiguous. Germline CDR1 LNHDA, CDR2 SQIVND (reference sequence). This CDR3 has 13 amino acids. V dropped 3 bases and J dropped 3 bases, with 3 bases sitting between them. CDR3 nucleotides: TGTGCCAGTAGTATTCGTGGGGCCAACGTCCTGACTTTC. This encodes CASSIRGANVLTF.

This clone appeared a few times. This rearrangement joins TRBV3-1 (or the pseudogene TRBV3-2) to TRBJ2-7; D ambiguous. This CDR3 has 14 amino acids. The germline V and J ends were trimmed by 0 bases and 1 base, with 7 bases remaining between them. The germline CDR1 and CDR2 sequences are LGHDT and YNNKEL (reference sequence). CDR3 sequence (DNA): TGTGCCAGCAGCCAAGAATACGGATCCTACGAGCAGTACTTC. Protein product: CASSQEYGSYEQYF.

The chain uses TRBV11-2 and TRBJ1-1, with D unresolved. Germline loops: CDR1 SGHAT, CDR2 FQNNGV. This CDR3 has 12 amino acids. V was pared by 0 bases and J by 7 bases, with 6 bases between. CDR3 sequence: CASSLDIGEAFF. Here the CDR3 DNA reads TGTGCCAGCAGCTTAGATATCGGTGAAGCTTTCTTT.

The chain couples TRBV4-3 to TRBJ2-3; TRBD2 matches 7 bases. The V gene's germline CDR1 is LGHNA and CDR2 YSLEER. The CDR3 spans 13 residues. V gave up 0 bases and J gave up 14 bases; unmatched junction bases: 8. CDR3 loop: CASSQDHWRETYF. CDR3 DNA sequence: TGCGCCAGCAGCCAAGATCACTGGCGGGAGACGTATTTT.

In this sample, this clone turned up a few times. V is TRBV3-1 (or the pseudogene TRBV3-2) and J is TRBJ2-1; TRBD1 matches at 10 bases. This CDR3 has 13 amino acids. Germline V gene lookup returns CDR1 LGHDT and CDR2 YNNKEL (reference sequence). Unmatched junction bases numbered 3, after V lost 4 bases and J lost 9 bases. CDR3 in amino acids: CASSPRQGAEQFF. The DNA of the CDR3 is TGTGCCAGCAGCCCAAGACAGGGGGCTGAGCAGTTCTTC.

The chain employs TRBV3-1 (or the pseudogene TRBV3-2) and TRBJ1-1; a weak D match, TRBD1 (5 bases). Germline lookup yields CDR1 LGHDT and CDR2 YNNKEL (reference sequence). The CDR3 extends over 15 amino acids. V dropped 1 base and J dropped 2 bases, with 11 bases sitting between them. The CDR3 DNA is TGTGCCAGCAGCCAAGGTTGGCAGGGCAACACTGAAGCTTTCTTT. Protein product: CASSQGWQGNTEAFF.

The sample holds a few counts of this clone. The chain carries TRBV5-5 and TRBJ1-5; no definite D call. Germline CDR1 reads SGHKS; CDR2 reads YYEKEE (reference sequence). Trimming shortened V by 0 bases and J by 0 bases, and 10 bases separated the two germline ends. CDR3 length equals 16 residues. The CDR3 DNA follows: TGTGCCAGCAGCTTGGGACGGGAGTATAGCAATCAGCCCCAGCATTTT. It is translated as CASSLGREYSNQPQHF.

CDR3 in amino acids: CASSTLLTRNTGELFF. The CDR3 coding sequence is TGTGCCAGCAGCACCCTATTGACTCGGAACACCGGGGAGCTGTTTTTT. The J gene is TRBJ2-2, the V gene TRBV21-1; the table's D call, TRBD2, has no DNA check behind it. TRBV21-1 is a known pseudogene. CDR3 length equals 16 residues.

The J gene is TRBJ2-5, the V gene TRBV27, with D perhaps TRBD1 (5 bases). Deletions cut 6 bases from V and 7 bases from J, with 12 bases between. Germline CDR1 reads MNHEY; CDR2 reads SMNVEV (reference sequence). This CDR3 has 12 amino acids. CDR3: CASRKGVGTQYF. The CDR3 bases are TGTGCCAGCAGGAAAGGGGTGGGGACCCAGTACTTC.